The entry that follows covers one T cell receptor (beta chain) sequence. This entry belongs to a study of blood T cell repertoires in COVID-19. About the research overall: T cells, B-cell-depleted T cells, or PBMCs provided the cDNA or gDNA that served as material.

TCRdb's copy holds only in-frame clones and misses some; the assay was immunoSEQ multiplex PCR. The top ten clones hold approximately 1.3% of a sample with about 220,000 clones, approximately 83% of them seen once. What was sequenced was PBMCs or T cells enriched from blood (not recorded which). The receptor was derived from a woman aged 35 to 49 with acute COVID-19.

CDR3 DNA sequence: TGTGCCAGCAGCCAACAGGGGGCGGGTTTAGAGACCCAGTACTTC. Its protein is CASSQQGAGLETQYF. This chain links TRBV27 with TRBJ2-5, with 9 nucleotides matching TRBD1. CDR3 length: 15 amino acids. Trimming took 6 bases from V and 4 from J; bases not matched to a gene: 9. Germline assignment: CDR1 MNHEY and CDR2 SMNVEV (reference sequence).